The next 8 T cell receptor beta chains were all read from a single sample in a study of blood T cell repertoires in COVID-19. The protocol was immunoSEQ multiplex PCR, while the TCRdb copy is restricted to in-frame clones and leaves out a portion. Here the sample spans 300,000 to 400,000 clones, roughly 86% being singletons. The sample comprised peripheral blood. These receptors were taken from a woman in her seventies with COVID-19, enrolled during active disease.

The V gene is TRBV6-5, the J gene TRBJ1-1; D may be TRBD1 (6 bases). This CDR3 has 13 residues. The germline V gene encodes CDR1 MNHEY and CDR2 SVGAGI. The V gene lost 4 bases and the J gene lost 7 bases, with 13 bases spanning the gap. The CDR3 protein is CASSLDRSIEAFF. CDR3 DNA: TGTGCCAGCAGTTTAGACAGGTCAATTGAAGCTTTCTTT.

The chain joins TRBV7-2 to TRBJ1-2; 7 nucleotides agree with TRBD1. Germline values: CDR1 SGHTA, CDR2 FQGNSA. The junction had 4 bases not matched to a gene; V was cut back by 4 bases and J by 8 bases. This CDR3 comprises 12 residues. CDR3 in amino acids: CASSSPRGGYTF. CDR3 DNA: TGTGCCAGCAGCTCCCCCAGGGGGGGCTACACCTTC. Complete variable domain (other parts from reference TRBV7-2 and TRBJ1-2): GAGVSQSPSNKVTEKGKDVELRCDPISGHTALYWYRQSLGQGLEFLIYFQGNSAPDKSGLPSDRFSAERTGGSVSTLTIQRTQQEDSAVYLCASSSPRGGYTFGSGTRLTVV.

The chain couples TRBV28 to TRBJ1-5, with D tentatively TRBD1 (5 bases). CDR1 MDHEN and CDR2 SYDVKM come from the germline V gene. Trimming took 1 base from V and 3 from J, leaving 10 bases between them. The CDR3 is made up of 15 amino acids. The CDR3 DNA sequence: TGTGCCAGCAGTTTATTGGGGCCTGACAATCAGCCCCAGCATTTT. The encoded protein is CASSLLGPDNQPQHF.

This clone was picked up a small number of times. The CDR3 DNA follows: TGTGCCAGCAGTACCACCGGACAGGGAAAGACTGAAGCTTTCTTT. This sequence encodes CASSTTGQGKTEAFF. This chain connects TRBV6-5 to TRBJ1-1; 8 nucleotides align to TRBD1. Germline CDR1 is MNHEY and CDR2 is SVGAGI. V shed 5 bases and J 5 bases; nucleotides not matched to a gene: 10. CDR3 length: 15 residues.

About this clone: Other DNA variants within this sample encode the same CDR3. This rearrangement joins TRBV18 to TRBJ1-1, with 11 positions matching TRBD1. V was clipped by 1 base and J by 3 bases; unmatched bases: 1. CDR1 and CDR2 (germline): KGHSH, LQKENI. CDR3 size: 15 residues. The CDR3 bases are TGTGCCAGCTCACCACGGACAGGGGGCGACACTGAAGCTTTCTTT. It is translated as CASSPRTGGDTEAFF.

The rearrangement uses TRBV27 and TRBJ2-1, with D unclear. The CDR3 totals 17 residues. With 4 bases removed from V and 3 bases from J, the gap between germline ends came to 19 bases. The germline V gene has CDR1 MNHEY and CDR2 SMNVEV (reference sequence). The CDR3 DNA sequence: TGTGCCAGCAGTTCTTCCCAACGCGGAGCTTTCTACAATGAGCAGTTCTTC. Amino acid sequence: CASSSSQRGAFYNEQFF.

This clone appeared once. The chain is built from TRBV5-4 and TRBJ2-5; D is uncertain. Germline V gene lookup returns CDR1 SGHNT and CDR2 YYREEE (reference sequence). This CDR3 is 13 amino acids long. Trimming stripped 0 bases from V and 4 bases from J, with 7 bases between. CDR3 protein: CASSLAPGETQYF. Written as DNA, the CDR3 is TGTGCCAGCAGCTTGGCCCCGGGAGAGACCCAGTACTTC.

The gene calls are TRBV11-2 and TRBJ2-2; D possibly corresponds to TRBD1 (5 bases). The ends were cut back, 1 base at V and 4 bases at J, with 10 bases in the middle. The CDR3 covers 15 residues. The germline CDR1 and CDR2 sequences are SGHAT and FQNNGV. The CDR3 reads CASSLAGMATGELFF. The CDR3 coding sequence is TGTGCCAGCAGCTTAGCAGGGATGGCCACCGGGGAGCTGTTTTTT.